This TCR beta chain is from a study of OX40 agonist ivuxolimab in advanced cancers. This CDR3 comprises 16 residues. Trimming at V came to 1 base and at J to 5 bases, leaving 7 bases not matched to a gene. Germline CDR1 reads SGHVS; CDR2 reads FQNEAQ. Libraries were prepared by immunoSEQ multiplex PCR; TCRdb keeps only in-frame clonotypes and omits some of them. The data contain roughly 53,000 clones, over 70% of them singletons. The rearrangement links TRBV7-8 to TRBJ2-3, with TRBD1 matching 9 bases. The sample here was CD4+ or CD8+ T cells sorted from blood, taken in a trial of the OX40 agonist ivuxolimab. This TCR was recovered from an adult with an advanced solid tumor such as melanoma, head and neck, liver or kidney cancer. Here the CDR3 DNA reads TGTGCCAGCAGCTTAGTGGGACAGGGAAATTTAGATACGCAGTATTTT. Translated: CASSLVGQGNLDTQYF.